This T cell receptor beta chain is from a study of beta chain features in type 1 diabetes (dated by TCRdb to the late 2010s). As for the study more broadly: Patients and healthy donors did not differ in mean age, gender distribution, total cell number or subset yield. A total of roughly 110 million sorted cells were examined across all samples, and the number of cells per subset was strongly correlated with RNA yield. In the study, recently diagnosed type 1 diabetes patients and matched healthy donors were compared on the TCRB repertoires of their sorted circulating CD4+ T cell subsets. Regulatory and stem cell-like memory subsets were obtained from only 8 patients and about 8 healthy donors, while naive and central memory subsets were obtained from all 28 donors.

The entire isolated RNA was reverse transcribed using the High Capacity cDNA Reverse Transcription Kit, and thus expressed TCRB transcripts were sequenced. Deep immunoSEQ sequencing was applied to naive, central memory and regulatory T cell samples, giving an average of roughly 3.5 million total reads per sample. Sorted cells were lysed in RLT buffer, and RNA was extracted using DNase-treated RNeasy Micro or Mini kits according to cell number. To prevent cross-contamination, each cell subset was processed individually, whereas patient and healthy donor samples were processed jointly. Using the immunoSEQ multiplex PCR, TCRB sequences were amplified from cDNA into 87-bp fragments spanning the CDR3 region. Sequencing of the amplicons was performed on the Illumina HiSeq platform. The authors' analysis ran thus. Synthetic template baselines were used to correct PCR bias computationally, reads within Hamming distance 2 were collapsed, and singletons that could not be merged were discarded. By aligning reads against IMGT, V, D and J genes, CDR3 length, and insertions or deletions at six rearrangement sites were assigned. Within each subset, clonotype counts were normalized to sorted cell number, after which true diversity and Gini coefficients were computed with the tcR R package. Repertoire sharing was quantified using the overlap coefficient calculated on TCRB nucleotide sequences. In TCRdb, the immuneACCESS table is reduced to in-frame sequences with V and J assigned. These tables do not hold every clone; where another copy was compared, an unresolved V gene accounts for under half, and the others remain unexplained. The D gene and trimming were derived from the DNA, and the V and J assignments and clone size from that table. The sample table lists hundreds of thousands of clones, 12% to 15% of them with a count of one. The ten largest make up under 8.5% of the sample.

Results the study describes overall, beyond this receptor: At VDJ recombination sites, patients with type 1 diabetes made fewer insertions and deleted more nucleotides, a pattern implying thymic rearrangement abnormalities. Only small numbers of individuals were included in the HLA sub-analyses, which left unresolved whether HLA type had any influence on TCRB rearrangement. Naive, central memory and regulatory TCRB repertoires appeared to be more alike among patients than among healthy donors. A moderate but significant shortening of TCRB CDR3 length was observed in type 1 diabetes patients in all four CD4+ subsets. Because cDNA was sequenced instead of genomic DNA, highly expressing activated cells could be over-represented, though the groups showed no difference in activation or CD3 levels. Shorter templates might be favored by PCR, yet because patient and control samples were amplified and corrected together, any such skew would affect both groups equally.

With respect to this clone: There is no known antigen for this receptor. No much larger clone exists at a distance of one base, and base qualities are not known.

A single peripheral blood draw of roughly 0.11 L on average was collected from each donor into heparinised tubes. Naive, central memory, regulatory and stem cell-like memory CD4+ T cells were sorted on a BD FACSAria II using a panel including CD45RO, CCR7, CD25, CD127, CD95 and CD27. A purity above 98% was achieved for all sorted populations. PBMCs were separated immediately by Lymphoprep density gradient centrifugation and were stained directly, without being cultured. So that batch effects would be minimized, each experiment stained and sorted samples in pairs, pairing one healthy donor with one patient. The CDR3 contains 16 residues, cysteine and phenylalanine counted. The kept DNA is CDR3 alone, 48 bases in frame from the first base. The germline ends are 14 bases apart after V is trimmed by 5 bases and J by 0 bases. Taken from the germline V gene, the CDR1 and CDR2 loops are SGHNT and YENEEA.

Sequencing used central memory CD4+ T cells from blood. In this chain, TRBV11-3 is recombined with TRBJ1-3; the D gene cannot be resolved reliably. The receptor's source is a man between 25 and 39 years old in good health. At the DNA level, the sequence is TGTGCCAGCAGCCCCTCAGCCAGGAACTCTGGAAACACCATATATTTT. Translation gives CASSPSARNSGNTIYF. Reference TRBV11-3 and TRBJ1-3 genes cover what lies past the CDR3, so the full variable domain is EAGVVQSPRYKIIEKKQPVAFWCNPISGHNTLYWYLQNLGQGPELLIRYENEEAVDDSQLPKDRFSAERLKGVDSTLKIQPAELGDSAVYLCASSPSARNSGNTIYFGEGSWLTVV.